The 15 T cell receptor beta chains below were found in one sample sequenced in a study of shared clonotypes between healthy human individuals. TCRdb keeps only in-frame clones here, not all; method: immunoSEQ multiplex PCR. The table records about 680,000 clones, about 92% of them present only once. Naivety among CD8 cells was defined by CD45RO negativity and positive CCR7 selection, thereby excluding terminally differentiated effector memory CD45RA+ cells. Source material: naive CD8+ T cells sorted from blood. These TCRs come from a young man in good health.

The rearrangement links TRBV28 to TRBJ2-7, with 7 bases fitting TRBD2. V lost 3 bases, J lost 4 bases, and 6 bases stayed unmatched. Per the germline V gene, CDR1 is MDHEN and CDR2 is SYDVKM. The CDR3 has 14 residues. This chain's CDR3 is CASSFREESYEQYF. The CDR3 DNA reads TGTGCCAGCAGTTTTCGGGAGGAGTCTTACGAGCAGTACTTC.

This chain connects TRBV6-6 to TRBJ2-4; D may correspond to TRBD1 or TRBD2 (6 bases each). CDR1 and CDR2 from the germline V gene are MNHNY and SVGAGI (reference sequence). The CDR3 runs 13 residues. Trimming stripped 2 bases from V and 6 bases from J, with 8 bases between. This CDR3 is CASSYGGRNIQYF. In DNA, the CDR3 is TGTGCCAGCAGTTACGGGGGGCGAAACATTCAGTACTTC.

V and J are TRBV28 and TRBJ2-5; D gene unclear. This CDR3 region has 12 residues. V was cut by 6 bases and J by 4 bases, with 9 bases left in between. Germline V lookup: CDR1 MDHEN, CDR2 SYDVKM. The CDR3 here is CASRGRRETQYF. The CDR3 DNA sequence: TGTGCCAGCAGGGGCCGAAGAGAGACCCAGTACTTC. Using reference TRBV28 and TRBJ2-5 for the parts outside the CDR3, the full variable domain is DVKVTQSSRYLVKRTGEKVFLECVQDMDHENMFWYRQDPGLGLRLIYFSYDVKMKEKGDIPEGYSVSREKKERFSLILESASTNQTSMYLCASRGRRETQYFGPGTRLLVL.

This chain connects TRBV7-9 to TRBJ2-7, with D perhaps matching TRBD2 (7 bases). V was trimmed by 1 base and J by 0 bases, leaving 22 bases between them. Germline-derived CDR1 and CDR2 are SEHNR and FQNEAQ (reference sequence). The CDR3 is 19 residues long. The DNA for the CDR3 is TGTGCCAGCAGCTTAGACCTCGGACTAGAGGGGGGAACCTCCTACGAGCAGTACTTC. Residues: CASSLDLGLEGGTSYEQYF. The complete variable domain, with remaining parts taken from reference TRBV7-9 and TRBJ2-7, reads DTGVSQNPRHKITKRGQNVTFRCDPISEHNRLYWYRQTLGQGPEFLTYFQNEAQLEKSRLLSDRFSAERPKGSFSTLEIQRTEQGDSAMYLCASSLDLGLEGGTSYEQYFGPGTRLTVT.

On this clone: Other DNA variants within this sample encode the same CDR3. This chain uses TRBV2 with TRBJ2-7; 7 bases are shared with TRBD2. The germline CDR1 and CDR2 sequences are SNHLY and FYNNEI. This CDR3 spans 14 amino acids. V dropped 0 bases and J dropped 3; count of bases not matched to a gene: 2. Here the CDR3 reads CASSEAAGSYEQYF. In nucleotides, the CDR3 is TGTGCCAGCAGTGAAGCAGCGGGAAGCTACGAGCAGTACTTC.

The chain joins TRBV11-2 to TRBJ2-1; 8 bases agree with TRBD2. V lost 3 bases and J lost 7; bases outside the gene matches: 14. This CDR3 is built from 17 residues. Germline V gives CDR1 SGHAT, CDR2 FQNNGV. CDR3 residues: CASSLHWTGGPRNEQFF. CDR3 nucleotide sequence: TGTGCCAGCAGCTTGCATTGGACGGGAGGGCCTCGGAATGAGCAGTTCTTC.

The chain links TRBV15 to TRBJ1-5; 8 positions match TRBD1. Per germline, CDR1 LNHNV and CDR2 YYDKDF (reference sequence). There are 14 residues in the CDR3. Trimming at V came to 3 bases and at J to 6 bases, leaving 4 bases not matched to a gene. CDR3 DNA sequence: TGTGCCACCAGCAGTTATCAGGGGGCTCAGCCCCAGCATTTT. Its translation: CATSSYQGAQPQHF.

The chain combines TRBV6-5 with TRBJ1-4, with D possibly TRBD1 on 5 matching bases. The CDR3 loop spans 14 amino acids. CDR1 is MNHEY, CDR2 SVGAGI, per germline. V was clipped by 8 bases and J by 3 bases, with 13 bases between them. The CDR3 DNA follows: TGTGCCAGCTCGCTGACAGCTCCTAATGAAAAACTGTTTTTT. This gives the protein CASSLTAPNEKLFF.

CDR3 sequence (DNA): TGTGCCAGCAGCTTAGTAGACAGGCCTGAAGCTTTCTTT. Translation: CASSLVDRPEAFF. The V and J genes are TRBV5-6 and TRBJ1-1; perhaps TRBD1 as D (6 bases). CDR1 and CDR2 (germline): SGHDT, YYEEEE. V lost 2 bases and J 6 bases, leaving 11 bases between the germline ends. CDR3 size: 13 residues.

This clone was seen just once. The gene calls are TRBV10-2 and TRBJ2-1, with D maybe TRBD1 (6 bases). The CDR3 runs to 15 residues. V shed 0 bases and J shed 2 bases, with 8 bases lying between them. The V gene's germline CDR1 is WSHSY and CDR2 SAAADI. CDR3 sequence: CASSESGGAYNEQFF. The DNA for the CDR3 is TGCGCCAGCAGTGAGTCAGGGGGAGCCTACAATGAGCAGTTCTTC.

In DNA, the CDR3 is TGTGCCAGTAGTATCTCGTGGTTGGGGGACTCCAAGAACACTGAAGCTTTCTTT. Protein: CASSISWLGDSKNTEAFF. The chain couples TRBV19 to TRBJ1-1, with D possibly being TRBD1 (5 bases). In germline, CDR1 is LNHDA, CDR2 SQIVND (reference sequence). The CDR3 is 18 amino acids. Trimming stripped 3 bases from V and 1 base from J, with 21 bases between.

The V gene is TRBV7-2, the J gene TRBJ2-7, with D unclear. In germline, CDR1 is SGHTA, CDR2 FQGNSA. V was cut by 1 base and J by 5 bases, with 6 bases left in between. This CDR3 contains 12 residues. The DNA for the CDR3 is TGTGCCAGCAGCTTAGAGTTCGACGAGCAGTACTTC. Protein sequence: CASSLEFDEQYF.

The V and J genes are TRBV27 and TRBJ1-2, with 7 nucleotides matching TRBD1. This CDR3 is built from 14 residues. The J segment lost 4 bases and the V segment lost 5 bases, leaving 7 bases of the junction unmatched. Germline assignment: CDR1 MNHEY and CDR2 SMNVEV (reference sequence). The CDR3 spells CASSPGGRSYGYTF. As DNA, the CDR3 is TGTGCCAGCAGTCCAGGGGGACGGAGCTATGGCTACACCTTC.

The chain links TRBV7-6 to TRBJ2-3; D ambiguous. The CDR3 runs to 13 residues. Germline V gene data show CDR1 as SGHVS and CDR2 as FNYEAQ. V dropped 0 bases and J dropped 6 bases, with 7 bases sitting between them. This chain's CDR3 is CASSLALGDTQYF. In DNA form, the CDR3 reads TGTGCCAGCAGCTTAGCTTTGGGGGATACGCAGTATTTT.

The rearrangement links TRBV19 to TRBJ2-1, with no clear D. The V end was cut by 4 bases, the J end by 7 bases, with 11 bases between. The CDR3 is 13 amino acids. Germline V lookup: CDR1 LNHDA, CDR2 SQIVND (reference sequence). CDR3 DNA: TGTGCCAGTAGTAACCCCCCAGTAAATGAGCAGTTCTTC. The encoded protein is CASSNPPVNEQFF.